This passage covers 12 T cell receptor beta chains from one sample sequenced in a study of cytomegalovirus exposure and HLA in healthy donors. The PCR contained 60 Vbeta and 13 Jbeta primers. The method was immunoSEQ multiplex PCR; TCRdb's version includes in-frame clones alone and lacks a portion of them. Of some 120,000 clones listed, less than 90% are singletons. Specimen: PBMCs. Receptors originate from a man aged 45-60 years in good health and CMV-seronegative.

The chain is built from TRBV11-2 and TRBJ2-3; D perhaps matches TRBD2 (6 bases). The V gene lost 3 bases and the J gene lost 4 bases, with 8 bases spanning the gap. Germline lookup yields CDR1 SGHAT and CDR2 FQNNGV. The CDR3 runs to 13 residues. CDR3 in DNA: TGTGCCAGCAGCTTCTGGGAGGCAGATACGCAGTATTTT. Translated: CASSFWEADTQYF.

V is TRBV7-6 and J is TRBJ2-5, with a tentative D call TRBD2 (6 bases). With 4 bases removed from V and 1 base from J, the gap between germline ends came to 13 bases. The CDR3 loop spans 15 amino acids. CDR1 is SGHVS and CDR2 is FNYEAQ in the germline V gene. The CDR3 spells CASSSVGRSQETQYF. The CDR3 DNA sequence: TGTGCCAGCAGCTCCGTGGGGAGGAGCCAAGAGACCCAGTACTTC.

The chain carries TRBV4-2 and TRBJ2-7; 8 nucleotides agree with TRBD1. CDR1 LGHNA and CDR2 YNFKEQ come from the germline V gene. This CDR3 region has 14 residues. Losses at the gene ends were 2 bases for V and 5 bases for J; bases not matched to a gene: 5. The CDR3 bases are TGTGCCAGCAGCCAATCACAGGGGGTCGACGAGCAGTACTTC. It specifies CASSQSQGVDEQYF.

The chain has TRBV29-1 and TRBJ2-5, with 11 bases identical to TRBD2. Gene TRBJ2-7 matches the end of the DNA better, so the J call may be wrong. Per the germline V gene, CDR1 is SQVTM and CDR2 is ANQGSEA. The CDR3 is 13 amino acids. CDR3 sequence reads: CSVSWTSGYEQYF. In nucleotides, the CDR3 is TGCAGCGTTAGTTGGACTAGCGGGTACGAGCAGTACTTC.

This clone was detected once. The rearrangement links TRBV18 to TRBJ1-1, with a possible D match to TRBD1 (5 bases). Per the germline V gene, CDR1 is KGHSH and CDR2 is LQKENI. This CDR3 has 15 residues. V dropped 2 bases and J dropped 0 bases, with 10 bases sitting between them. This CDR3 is CASSPGAGMNTEAFF. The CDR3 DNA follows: TGTGCCAGCTCACCAGGTGCAGGGATGAACACTGAAGCTTTCTTT.

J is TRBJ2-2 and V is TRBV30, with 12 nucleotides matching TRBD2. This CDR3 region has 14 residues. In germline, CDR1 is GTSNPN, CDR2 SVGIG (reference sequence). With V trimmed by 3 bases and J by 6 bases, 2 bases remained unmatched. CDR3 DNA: TGTGCCTGGAGACTAGCGGGGGGTGCCGGGGAGCTGTTTTTT. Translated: CAWRLAGGAGELFF.

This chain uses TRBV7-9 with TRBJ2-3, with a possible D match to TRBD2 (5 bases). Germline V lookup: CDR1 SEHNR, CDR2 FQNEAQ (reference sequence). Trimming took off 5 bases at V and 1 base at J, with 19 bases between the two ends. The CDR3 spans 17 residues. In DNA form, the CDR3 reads TGTGCCAGCAGCCCACGATCGCTAGCCGCCCGCACAGATACGCAGTATTTT. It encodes CASSPRSLAARTDTQYF.

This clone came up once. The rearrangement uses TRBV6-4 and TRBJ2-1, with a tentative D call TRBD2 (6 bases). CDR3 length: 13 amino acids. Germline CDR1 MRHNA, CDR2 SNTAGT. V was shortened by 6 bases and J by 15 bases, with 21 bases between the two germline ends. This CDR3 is CASSVDPNTSPFF. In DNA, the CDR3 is TGTGCCAGCAGCGTAGACCCGAACACTAGCCCGTTCTTC.

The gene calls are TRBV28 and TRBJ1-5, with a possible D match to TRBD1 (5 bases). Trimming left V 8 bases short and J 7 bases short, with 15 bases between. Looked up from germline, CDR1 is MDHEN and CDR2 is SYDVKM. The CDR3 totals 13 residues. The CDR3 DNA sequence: TGTGCCAGCGATTACAGGTTTGGGCAGCCCCAGCATTTT. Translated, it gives CASDYRFGQPQHF.

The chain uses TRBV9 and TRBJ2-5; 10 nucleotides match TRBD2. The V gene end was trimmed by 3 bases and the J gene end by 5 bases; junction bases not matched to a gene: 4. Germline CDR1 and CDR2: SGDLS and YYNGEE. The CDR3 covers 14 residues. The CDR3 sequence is CASSASGSLETQYF. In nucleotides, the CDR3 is TGTGCCAGCAGCGCTAGCGGGAGCTTGGAGACCCAGTACTTC.

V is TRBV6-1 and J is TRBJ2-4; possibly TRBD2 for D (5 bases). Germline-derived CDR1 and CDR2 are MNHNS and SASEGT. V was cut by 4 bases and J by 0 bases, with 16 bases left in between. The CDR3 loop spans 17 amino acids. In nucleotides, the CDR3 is TGTGCCAGCAGTGCAACGATCGCCGGGATAGCCAAAAACATTCAGTACTTC. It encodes CASSATIAGIAKNIQYF.

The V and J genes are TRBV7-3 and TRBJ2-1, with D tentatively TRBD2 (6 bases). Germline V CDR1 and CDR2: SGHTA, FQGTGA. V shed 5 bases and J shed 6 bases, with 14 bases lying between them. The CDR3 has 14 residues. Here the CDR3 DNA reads TGTGCCAGCAGCCCGGGGCGGGGCAGCAATGAGCAGTTCTTC. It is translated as CASSPGRGSNEQFF.